The 29 T cell receptor beta chains presented below share a single source sample, sequenced in a study of shared clonotypes between healthy human individuals. Produced via immunoSEQ multiplex PCR; TCRdb's table is partial and in-frame only. The sample has more than 2,000,000 clones, just over 90% seen once; the top ten hold 0.14%. Sequenced material: naive CD4+ T cells sorted from blood. The subset here: CD45RA+ positively selected. The origin of the receptors is a man between 18 and 29 years old in good health.

The CDR3, as DNA: TGTGCCAGCAGCTCGGACAGAAGGCGTGGGGCCAACGTCCTGACTTTC. This translates into CASSSDRRRGANVLTF. The V call is TRBV7-9, the J call TRBJ2-6; tentatively, D is TRBD1 (6 bases). Trimming shortened V by 4 bases and J by 3 bases, and 13 bases separated the two germline ends. Germline CDR1 reads SEHNR; CDR2 reads FQNEAQ (reference sequence). There are 16 residues in the CDR3. The entire variable domain, with the rest obtained from reference TRBV7-9 and TRBJ2-6, is as follows: DTGVSQNPRHKITKRGQNVTFRCDPISEHNRLYWYRQTLGQGPEFLTYFQNEAQLEKSRLLSDRFSAERPKGSFSTLEIQRTEQGDSAMYLCASSSDRRRGANVLTFGAGSRLTVL.

The rearrangement joins TRBV19 to TRBJ2-3; D gene uncertain. The CDR3 contains 13 residues. V was clipped by 5 bases and J by 3 bases, with 9 bases between them. Germline V gene sequence: CDR1 LNHDA, CDR2 SQIVND (reference sequence). CDR3 amino acids: CASSQRTTDTQYF. The DNA for the CDR3 is TGTGCCAGTAGTCAGAGAACGACAGATACGCAGTATTTT.

The rearrangement uses TRBV25-1 and TRBJ1-6, with D perhaps TRBD1 (6 bases). The germline V and J ends were trimmed by 2 bases and 9 bases, with 11 bases remaining between them. CDR1 MGHDK and CDR2 SYGVNS come from the germline V gene. The CDR3 consists of 14 residues. The DNA for the CDR3 is TGTGCCAGCAGTGAAATGGGGGCTGGTTCACCCCTCCACTTT. Translated: CASSEMGAGSPLHF. Combining the CDR3 with reference TRBV25-1 and TRBJ1-6 gives the whole variable domain EADIYQTPRYLVIGTGKKITLECSQTMGHDKMYWYQQDPGMELHLIHYSYGVNSTEKGDLSSESTVSRIRTEHFPLTLESARPSHTSQYLCASSEMGAGSPLHFGNGTRLTVT.

This clone was found a few times. The rearrangement joins TRBV5-1 to TRBJ2-1; no definite D call. Deletions cut 6 bases from V and 8 bases from J, with 18 bases between. The CDR3 contains 14 residues. Germline V CDR1 and CDR2: SGHRS, YFSETQ. The CDR3 spells CASTWRGPPDEQFF. For the CDR3, the DNA is TGCGCCAGCACTTGGCGAGGACCTCCCGATGAGCAGTTCTTC.

Remarks on this clone: This same CDR3 is encoded by further DNA sequences in the sample. This chain links TRBV27 with TRBJ2-7; D possibly corresponds to TRBD1 (5 bases). The CDR3 is made up of 15 amino acids. V dropped 5 bases and J dropped 0 bases, with 14 bases sitting between them. Germline V gives CDR1 MNHEY, CDR2 SMNVEV (reference sequence). The CDR3 bases are TGTGCCAGCAGTCCCCGAAGGGGCCCCTCCTACGAGCAGTACTTC. Residues: CASSPRRGPSYEQYF.

This clone has only one observation. An end of the junction differs from the germline gene, which may be a read error. The chain joins TRBV4-1 to TRBJ2-1; D call uncertain. The CDR3 runs 13 residues. Germline CDR1 MGHRA, CDR2 YSYEKL. The CDR3 protein is CASSQLPRGNEVF. CDR3 DNA sequence: TGCGCCAGCAGCCAACTACCCCGTGGGAATGAGGTCTTC.

The chain joins TRBV29-1 to TRBJ2-3; the D gene is possibly TRBD2 (5 bases). The germline V gene encodes CDR1 SQVTM and CDR2 ANQGSEA. V was cut by 7 bases and J by 1 base, with 18 bases left in between. There are 15 residues in the CDR3. In nucleotides, the CDR3 is TGCAGCGGGGGTAGTTTGGCGGGTGGCACAGATACGCAGTATTTT. Translation: CSGGSLAGGTDTQYF.

This clone was recorded once. The chain is built from TRBV4-1 and TRBJ2-7; 8 positions match TRBD1. Trimming took 5 bases from V and 2 from J; bases not matched to a gene: 8. CDR1 MGHRA and CDR2 YSYEKL come from the germline V gene. This CDR3 is built from 15 residues. This CDR3 is CASSAMPGGTYEQYF. The CDR3 DNA reads as TGCGCCAGCAGCGCAATGCCAGGGGGCACCTACGAGCAGTACTTC.

This chain connects TRBV11-2 to TRBJ2-5, with TRBD1 identical over 7 bases. The CDR3 runs to 14 residues. CDR1 and CDR2 from the germline V gene are SGHAT and FQNNGV. V dropped 6 bases and J dropped 4; count of bases not matched to a gene: 8. The CDR3 coding sequence is TGTGCCAGCAGGCCATCCGGGACAGTAGAGACCCAGTACTTC. Protein sequence: CASRPSGTVETQYF.

The chain carries TRBV30 and TRBJ2-1; no definite D call. V was clipped by 0 bases and J by 12 bases, with 15 bases between them. This CDR3 has 13 residues. CDR1 is GTSNPN and CDR2 is SVGIG in the germline V gene (reference sequence). CDR3 in DNA: TGTGCCTGGAGTGTTCTGAGATCCCTTGGGCAGTTCTTC. Its translation: CAWSVLRSLGQFF. The entire variable domain, with the rest obtained from reference TRBV30 and TRBJ2-1, is as follows: SQTIHQWPATLVQPVGSPLSLECTVEGTSNPNLYWYRQAAGRGLQLLFYSVGIGQISSEVPQNLSASRPQDRQFILSSKKLLLSDSGFYLCAWSVLRSLGQFFGPGTRLTVL.

The chain carries TRBV2 and TRBJ2-3; unclear D gene. This CDR3 spans 13 amino acids. Per the germline V gene, CDR1 is SNHLY and CDR2 is FYNNEI. V dropped 7 bases and J dropped 2 bases, with 10 bases sitting between them. This CDR3 is CASTQVVTDTQYF. The CDR3 DNA reads as TGTGCCAGCACTCAGGTAGTCACAGATACGCAGTATTTT. Full variable domain (rest looked up from reference TRBV2 and TRBJ2-3): EPEVTQTPSHQVTQMGQEVILRCVPISNHLYFYWYRQILGQKVEFLVSFYNNEISEKSEIFDDQFSVERPDGSNFTLKIRSTKLEDSAMYFCASTQVVTDTQYFGPGTRLTVL.

CDR3 sequence (DNA): TGTGCCAGCGAGGGACTAGCTTCGTCCTACGAGCAGTACTTC. Its protein product is CASEGLASSYEQYF. V and J are TRBV2 and TRBJ2-7, with TRBD2 matching 9 bases. This CDR3 has 14 residues. Losses at the gene ends were 8 bases for V and 1 base for J; bases not matched to a gene: 6. Per germline, CDR1 SNHLY and CDR2 FYNNEI.

This chain links TRBV5-1 with TRBJ1-4; a weak D match, TRBD1 (5 bases). From germline, CDR1 is SGHRS and CDR2 YFSETQ. V lost 4 bases and J 4 bases, leaving 11 bases between the germline ends. CDR3 size: 14 residues. Here the CDR3 reads CASSRDGGNEKLFF. In DNA, the CDR3 is TGCGCCAGCAGCAGGGACGGCGGTAATGAAAAACTGTTTTTT.

The chain is built from TRBV7-9 and TRBJ1-3; D unclear. The CDR3 has 15 residues. The germline V gene encodes CDR1 SEHNR and CDR2 FQNEAQ (reference sequence). V lost 2 bases, J lost 4 bases, and 12 bases lay in between. The CDR3 sequence: CASSLPLQIGNTIYF. In nucleotides, the CDR3 is TGTGCCAGCAGCTTACCCCTACAGATAGGAAACACCATATATTTT. Using reference TRBV7-9 and TRBJ1-3 for the parts outside the CDR3, the full variable domain is DTGVSQNPRHKITKRGQNVTFRCDPISEHNRLYWYRQTLGQGPEFLTYFQNEAQLEKSRLLSDRFSAERPKGSFSTLEIQRTEQGDSAMYLCASSLPLQIGNTIYFGEGSWLTVV.

Of note for this clone: Other nucleotide sequences from this sample produce the same CDR3. The chain recombines TRBV5-6 with TRBJ1-4; D remains ambiguous. V dropped 0 bases and J dropped 8 bases, with 5 bases sitting between them. CDR1 and CDR2 from the germline V gene are SGHDT and YYEEEE. This CDR3 region has 12 residues. CDR3 bases: TGTGCCAGCAGCTTGGGCGTAGAAAAACTGTTTTTT. Protein: CASSLGVEKLFF.

The CDR3 bases are TGCGCCAGCAGCCAAGAAAGCGGGAGGGTATACGAGCAGTACTTC. Protein sequence: CASSQESGRVYEQYF. The V and J genes are TRBV4-3 and TRBJ2-7; 10 nucleotides match TRBD2. The CDR3 covers 15 residues. V lost 0 bases to trimming and J lost 4 bases; unmatched junction nucleotides: 3. Germline lookup yields CDR1 LGHNA and CDR2 YSLEER.

This chain links TRBV25-1 with TRBJ2-1; maybe TRBD2 (7 bases). The CDR3 is 15 residues long. Trimming removed 7 bases at V and 5 bases at J, with 18 bases between. Germline loops: CDR1 MGHDK, CDR2 SYGVNS. The CDR3 DNA reads TGTGCCAGCACCCAGGGGAGGGAGTGGGACAATGAGCAGTTCTTC. It translates to CASTQGREWDNEQFF.

The rearrangement links TRBV6-5 to TRBJ1-5, with 7 bases fitting TRBD1. Looked up from germline, CDR1 is MNHEY and CDR2 is SVGAGI. The CDR3 is 15 residues long. Losses at the gene ends were 5 bases for V and 1 base for J; bases not matched to a gene: 5. The CDR3, as DNA: TGTGCCAGCAGTCCAGGACAGGCAAGCAATCAGCCCCAGCATTTT. Translation gives CASSPGQASNQPQHF.

The J gene is TRBJ1-1, the V gene TRBV7-9; D unresolved. The CDR3 sequence is 15 residues long. CDR1 and CDR2 (germline): SEHNR, FQNEAQ (reference sequence). V was shortened by 2 bases and J by 2 bases, with 12 bases between the two germline ends. The CDR3 DNA follows: TGTGCCAGCAGCTTATCCCGGAAGGTTAACACTGAAGCTTTCTTT. It encodes CASSLSRKVNTEAFF. The full variable domain, its missing parts supplied by reference TRBV7-9 and TRBJ1-1, is DTGVSQNPRHKITKRGQNVTFRCDPISEHNRLYWYRQTLGQGPEFLTYFQNEAQLEKSRLLSDRFSAERPKGSFSTLEIQRTEQGDSAMYLCASSLSRKVNTEAFFGQGTRLTVV.

As for this clone: At the DNA level, this CDR3 is encoded by other sequences in the same sample as well. The rearrangement links TRBV18 to TRBJ2-7, with TRBD2 as a possible D gene (5 bases). The CDR3 is made up of 13 amino acids. Germline V gene lookup returns CDR1 KGHSH and CDR2 LQKENI. V shed 1 base and J shed 4 bases, with 8 bases lying between them. CDR3 DNA sequence: TGTGCCAGCTCACCACTTCCGGGGTACGAGCAGTACTTC. Protein sequence: CASSPLPGYEQYF.

The chain is built from TRBV15 and TRBJ1-2; D might be TRBD1 (5 bases). With 1 base removed from V and 0 bases from J, the gap between germline ends came to 9 bases. The CDR3 consists of 15 residues. Looked up from germline, CDR1 is LNHNV and CDR2 is YYDKDF (reference sequence). CDR3 region: CATSRASGANYGYTF. The CDR3 nucleotides read TGTGCCACCAGCAGAGCCTCGGGGGCTAACTATGGCTACACCTTC.

The J gene is TRBJ1-1, the V gene TRBV5-1; D is perhaps TRBD1 (6 bases). The CDR3 contains 16 residues. Germline V CDR1 and CDR2: SGHRS, YFSETQ. V lost 3 bases to trimming and J lost 8 bases, with 23 bases between them. The CDR3 loop is CASSSLSTTGTTEAFF. DNA of the CDR3: TGCGCCAGCAGCTCACTTAGTACAACAGGGACCACGGAAGCTTTCTTT.

The chain joins TRBV7-8 to TRBJ1-3; possibly TRBD1 for D (6 bases). Deletions cut 0 bases from V and 2 bases from J, with 8 bases between. The CDR3 spans 15 residues. Germline V gene data show CDR1 as SGHVS and CDR2 as FQNEAQ. The CDR3 DNA reads TGTGCCAGCAGCTTAGCGGCAGGGGCTGGAAACACCATATATTTT. Encoded protein: CASSLAAGAGNTIYF. The whole variable domain, filled in from reference TRBV7-8 and TRBJ1-3, reads GAGVSQSPRYKVAKRGQDVALRCDPISGHVSLFWYQQALGQGPEFLTYFQNEAQLDKSGLPSDRFFAERPEGSVSTLKIQRTQQEDSAVYLCASSLAAGAGNTIYFGEGSWLTVV.

This sequence joins TRBV7-9 and TRBJ2-2; D may be TRBD1 (5 bases). Between the trimmed V and J ends, which lost 5 bases and 6 bases, there was a span of 13 bases. Germline CDR1 SEHNR, CDR2 FQNEAQ (reference sequence). The CDR3 consists of 14 residues. The CDR3 protein is CASSPGAPPGELFF. The DNA for the CDR3 is TGTGCCAGCAGCCCTGGGGCCCCCCCCGGGGAGCTGTTTTTT.

The V call is TRBV7-3, the J call TRBJ2-2; 8 nucleotides line up with TRBD1. Germline V gene lookup returns CDR1 SGHTA and CDR2 FQGTGA. CDR3 length: 14 residues. Losses at the gene ends were 5 bases for V and 6 bases for J; bases not matched to a gene: 5. In nucleotides, the CDR3 is TGTGCCAGCAGCCCCACAGGGGGTCCCGGGGAGCTGTTTTTT. Translating it yields CASSPTGGPGELFF.

This sequence joins TRBV9 and TRBJ2-1; 8 bases map to TRBD2. CDR1 SGDLS and CDR2 YYNGEE come from the germline V gene. After removal of 2 bases from V and 6 bases from J, the junction contained 7 bases not matched to a gene. The CDR3 length is 15 residues. The CDR3 coding sequence is TGTGCCAGCAGCGTCAGGGGACTAGGACGCAATGAGCAGTTCTTC. Amino acids: CASSVRGLGRNEQFF. Using reference TRBV9 and TRBJ2-1 for the parts outside the CDR3, the full variable domain is DSGVTQTPKHLITATGQRVTLRCSPRSGDLSVYWYQQSLDQGLQFLIQYYNGEERAKGNILERFSAQQFPDLHSELNLSSLELGDSALYFCASSVRGLGRNEQFFGPGTRLTVL.

This chain links TRBV6-5 with TRBJ2-7; no clear D gene. CDR1 MNHEY and CDR2 SVGAGI come from the germline V gene. The V and J ends lost 0 bases and 1 base respectively, with 13 bases between them. This CDR3 is built from 16 residues. As DNA, the CDR3 is TGTGCCAGCAGTTACTCGAGAGTACGGTGGTCCTACGAGCAGTACTTC. Amino acids: CASSYSRVRWSYEQYF.

CDR3 region: CASKIGRSTQPQHF. The CDR3 coding sequence is TGTGCCAGTAAGATCGGCAGGTCGACTCAGCCCCAGCATTTT. This sequence joins TRBV19 and TRBJ1-5; D unclear. CDR3 size: 14 residues. Germline-derived CDR1 and CDR2 are LNHDA and SQIVND (reference sequence). Trimming left V 7 bases short and J 6 bases short, with 16 bases between.

The CDR3 bases are TGTGCCAGCAGTTCCGTAGGCCATGGAGGGGGCGAGCAGTACTTC. Its translation is CASSSVGHGGGEQYF. This chain uses TRBV6-5 with TRBJ2-7; D may match TRBD1 or TRBD2 (6 bases each). The CDR3 has 15 residues. CDR1 is MNHEY and CDR2 is SVGAGI in the germline V gene. Trimming pared 4 bases from V and 6 bases from J, leaving 19 bases between.